Listed below are T cell receptor beta chains from one sample, sequenced in a study of vaccination and CD4 T cells after COVID-19. These TCRs' antigens remain unknown. TCRdb independently ran MiXCR on the PCR reads; one entry per CDR3 protein. Of 15,000 to 20,000 distinct CDR3 sequences listed, 50% are singletons. Input material: CD4+ T cells from blood, cultured in vitro. All receptors derive from a human donor who had recovered from COVID-19. Each CDR3 is given with its conserved first and last residue. Each record gives: J gene, clone size, D gene, V gene, CDR3 protein, CDR3 DNA. D genes are given only for firm matches. Clone size is stated in some rows and not others, as once, few, many or a class when expanded.

>TRBJ2-2|medium-sized|TRBD1|TRBV7-3
CASSLKGAANTGELFF
TGTGCCAGCAGCTTAAAGGGGGCTGCGAACACCGGGGAGCTGTTTTTT
>TRBJ2-2|.|TRBD1|TRBV11-2
CASSLQGADTGELFF
TGTGCCAGCAGCTTACAGGGGGCGGACACCGGGGAGCTGTTTTTT
>TRBJ2-7|.|.|TRBV12-3/TRBV12-4
CASRRYYEQYF
TGTGCCAGCAGAAGGTACTACGAGCAGTACTTC
>TRBJ1-1|.|TRBD1|TRBV10-1
CASIGRPPDRGKGTEAFF
TGCGCCAGCATTGGCCGACCTCCGGACAGGGGGAAAGGCACTGAAGCTTTCTTT
>TRBJ1-6|.|.|TRBV12-3/TRBV12-4
CASSLSQYNSPLHF
TGTGCCAGCAGTTTAAGTCAATATAATTCACCCCTCCACTTT
>TRBJ2-3|.|TRBD2|TRBV7-2
CASSLDGRRTDTQYF
TGTGCCAGCAGCTTAGACGGGAGGCGCACAGATACGCAGTATTTT
>TRBJ1-1|.|.|TRBV6-2/TRBV6-3
CASSPRGMGEAFF
TGTGCCAGCAGTCCCCGTGGGATGGGTGAAGCTTTCTTT
>TRBJ2-3|once|.|TRBV7-9
CASSRQRVTDTQYF
TGTGCCAGCAGCCGACAGCGAGTTACAGATACGCAGTATTTT
>TRBJ2-3|.|.|TRBV6-5
CASSYSNQLSSQYF
TGTGCCAGCAGTTACTCGAATCAATTAAGTTCGCAGTATTTT
>TRBJ1-5|.|TRBD1|TRBV2
CASSHRDRGRGQPQHF
TGTGCCAGCAGTCACCGGGACAGGGGGCGAGGTCAGCCCCAGCATTTT
>TRBJ2-5|.|TRBD2|TRBV7-2
CASRPPAAGGVETQYF
TGTGCCAGCAGGCCCCCCGCAGCGGGAGGGGTGGAGACCCAGTACTTC
>TRBJ2-2|few|.|TRBV24-1
CATQLNTGELFF
TGTGCCACTCAACTGAACACCGGGGAGCTGTTTTTT
>TRBJ1-1|few|TRBD1|TRBV19
CASISDRGRVGTEAFF
TGTGCCAGTATTTCGGACAGGGGGCGTGTGGGCACTGAAGCTTTCTTT
>TRBJ1-5|.|.|TRBV24-1
CATSVPTPSNQPQHF
TGTGCCACCAGTGTCCCCACACCTAGCAATCAGCCCCAGCATTTT
>TRBJ1-6|few|.|TRBV5-1
CASSFSGTDFSPLHF
TGCGCCAGCAGCTTTTCCGGGACGGACTTTTCACCCCTCCACTTT
>TRBJ1-5|.|.|TRBV7-9
CASRAEGTQPQHF
TGTGCCAGCAGAGCAGAGGGTACGCAGCCCCAGCATTTT
>TRBJ2-2|large|.|TRBV6-1
CASLVSATGELFF
TGTGCCAGCCTCGTGTCGGCCACCGGGGAGCTGTTTTTT
>TRBJ2-1|.|TRBD2|TRBV5-3
CARSRGSGVFNEQFF
TGTGCCAGAAGCCGGGGGAGCGGGGTGTTCAATGAGCAGTTCTTC